This TCR beta chain comes out of a study of T cell responses to AZD1222 COVID-19 vaccine. Study in general: Second doses that came at about 4 or about 12 weeks were put together.

In regard to this clone: Its specificity is not known. Other DNA sequences in this specimen translate into the identical CDR3.

Libraries were prepared by immunoSEQ multiplex PCR; TCRdb keeps only in-frame clonotypes and omits some of them. The table shows 120,000 to 150,000 clones, with around 93% occurring only once. Study-level points and caveats: In the spike-specific TCR repertoire, nearly half reportedly target unmutated variant regions. No repertoire was sampled before or during the peak T cell response, only after it. Seropositive AZD1222 recipients at baseline numbered only five or six.

This CDR3 has 16 amino acids. The germline V and J ends were trimmed by 2 bases and 0 bases, with 11 bases remaining between them. Germline CDR1 MNHNS, CDR2 SASEGT. The material was peripheral blood, obtained on day 0 of AZD1222 vaccination. The receptor was derived from an adult in good health. The V gene is TRBV6-1, the J gene TRBJ1-3, with D uncertain. CDR3 region: CASSELTGNSGNTIYF. The CDR3 DNA reads TGTGCCAGCAGTGAACTCACTGGGAACTCTGGAAACACCATATATTTT.